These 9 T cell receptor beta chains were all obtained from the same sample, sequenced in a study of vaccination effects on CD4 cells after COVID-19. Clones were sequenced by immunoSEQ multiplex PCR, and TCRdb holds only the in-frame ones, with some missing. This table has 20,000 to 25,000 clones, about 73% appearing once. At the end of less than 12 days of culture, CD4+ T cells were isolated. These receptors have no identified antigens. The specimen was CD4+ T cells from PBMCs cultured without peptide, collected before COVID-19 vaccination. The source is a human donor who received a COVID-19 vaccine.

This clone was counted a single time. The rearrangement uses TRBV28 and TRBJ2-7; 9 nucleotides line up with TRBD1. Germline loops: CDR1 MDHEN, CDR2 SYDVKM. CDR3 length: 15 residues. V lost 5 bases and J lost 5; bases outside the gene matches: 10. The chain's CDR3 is CASSPPDRGPNEQYF. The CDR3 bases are TGTGCCAGCAGTCCCCCGGACAGGGGCCCCAACGAGCAGTACTTC.

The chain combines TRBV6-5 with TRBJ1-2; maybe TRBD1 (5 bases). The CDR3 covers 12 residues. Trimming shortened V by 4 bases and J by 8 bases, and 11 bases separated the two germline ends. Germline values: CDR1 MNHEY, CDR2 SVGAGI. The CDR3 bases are TGTGCCAGCAGTTCAGCGGGGGTCGGCTACACCTTC. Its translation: CASSSAGVGYTF.

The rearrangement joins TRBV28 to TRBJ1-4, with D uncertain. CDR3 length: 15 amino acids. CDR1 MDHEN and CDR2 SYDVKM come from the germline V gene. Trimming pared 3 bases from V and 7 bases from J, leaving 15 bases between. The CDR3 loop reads CASSFLSTGSEKLFF. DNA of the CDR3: TGTGCCAGCAGTTTTCTGTCGACTGGATCTGAAAAACTGTTTTTT. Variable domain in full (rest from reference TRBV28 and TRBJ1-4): DVKVTQSSRYLVKRTGEKVFLECVQDMDHENMFWYRQDPGLGLRLIYFSYDVKMKEKGDIPEGYSVSREKKERFSLILESASTNQTSMYLCASSFLSTGSEKLFFGSGTQLSVL.

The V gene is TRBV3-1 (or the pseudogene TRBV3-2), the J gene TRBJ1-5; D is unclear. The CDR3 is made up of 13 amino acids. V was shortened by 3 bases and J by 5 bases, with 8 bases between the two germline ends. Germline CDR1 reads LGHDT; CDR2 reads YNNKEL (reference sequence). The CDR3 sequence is CASSQGLDQPQHF. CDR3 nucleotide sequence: TGTGCCAGCAGCCAGGGTCTCGATCAGCCCCAGCATTTT.

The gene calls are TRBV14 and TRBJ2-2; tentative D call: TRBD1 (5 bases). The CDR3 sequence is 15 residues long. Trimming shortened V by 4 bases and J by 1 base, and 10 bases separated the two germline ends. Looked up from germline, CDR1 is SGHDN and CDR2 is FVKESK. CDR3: CASSLRTQNTGELFF. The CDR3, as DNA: TGTGCCAGCAGCCTACGGACACAGAACACCGGGGAGCTGTTTTTT.

CDR3 residues: CASSPVSGLSTDTQYF. The CDR3 nucleotides are TGTGCCAGCAGCCCCGTTAGCGGGCTGAGCACAGATACGCAGTATTTT. The rearrangement joins TRBV3-1 (or the pseudogene TRBV3-2) to TRBJ2-3, with 7 bases aligning to TRBD2. Per the germline V gene, CDR1 is LGHDT and CDR2 is YNNKEL (reference sequence). The CDR3 is 16 residues long. With 4 bases clipped from V and 0 bases from J, the junction kept 7 bases outside the gene matches.

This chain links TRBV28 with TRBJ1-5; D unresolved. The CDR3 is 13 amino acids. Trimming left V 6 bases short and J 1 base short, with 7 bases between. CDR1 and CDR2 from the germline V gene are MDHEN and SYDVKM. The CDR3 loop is CASRDYSNQPQHF. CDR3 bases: TGTGCCAGCAGGGATTACAGCAATCAGCCCCAGCATTTT. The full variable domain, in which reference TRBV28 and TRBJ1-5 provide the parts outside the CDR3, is DVKVTQSSRYLVKRTGEKVFLECVQDMDHENMFWYRQDPGLGLRLIYFSYDVKMKEKGDIPEGYSVSREKKERFSLILESASTNQTSMYLCASRDYSNQPQHFGDGTRLSIL.

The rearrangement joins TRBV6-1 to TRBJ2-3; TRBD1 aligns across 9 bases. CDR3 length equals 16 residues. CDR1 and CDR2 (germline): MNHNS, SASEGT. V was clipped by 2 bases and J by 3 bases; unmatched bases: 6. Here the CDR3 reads CASSEFRDRATDTQYF. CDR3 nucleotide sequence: TGTGCCAGCAGTGAATTCCGGGACAGGGCGACAGATACGCAGTATTTT.

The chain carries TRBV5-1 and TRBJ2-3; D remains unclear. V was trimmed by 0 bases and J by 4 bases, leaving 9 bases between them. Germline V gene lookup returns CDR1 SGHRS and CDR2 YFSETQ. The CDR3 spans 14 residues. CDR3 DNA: TGCGCCAGCAGCTTGGAGGCCAGCCCAGATACGCAGTATTTT. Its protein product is CASSLEASPDTQYF.